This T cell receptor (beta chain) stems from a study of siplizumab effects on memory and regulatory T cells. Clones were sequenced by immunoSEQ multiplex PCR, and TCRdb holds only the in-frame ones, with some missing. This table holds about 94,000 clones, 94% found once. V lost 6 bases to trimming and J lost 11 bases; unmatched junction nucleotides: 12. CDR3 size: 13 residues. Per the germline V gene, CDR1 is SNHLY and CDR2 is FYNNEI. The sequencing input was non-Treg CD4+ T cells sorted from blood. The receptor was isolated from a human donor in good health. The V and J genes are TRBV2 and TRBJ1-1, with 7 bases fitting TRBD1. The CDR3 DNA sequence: TGTGCCAGCAGGAATACAGGGGTAGAGTCGGCTTTCTTT. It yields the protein CASRNTGVESAFF.